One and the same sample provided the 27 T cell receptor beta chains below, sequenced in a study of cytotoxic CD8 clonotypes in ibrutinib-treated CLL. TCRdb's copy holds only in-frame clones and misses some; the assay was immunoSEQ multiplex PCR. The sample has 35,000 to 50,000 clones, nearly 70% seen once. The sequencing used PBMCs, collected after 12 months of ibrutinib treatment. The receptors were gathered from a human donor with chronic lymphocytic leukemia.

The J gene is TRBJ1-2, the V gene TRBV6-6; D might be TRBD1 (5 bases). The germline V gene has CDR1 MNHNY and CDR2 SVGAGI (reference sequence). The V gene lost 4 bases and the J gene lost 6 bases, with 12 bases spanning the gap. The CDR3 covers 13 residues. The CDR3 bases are TGTGCCAGCAGTTCCTCTCAGGGAAATGGCTACACCTTC. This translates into CASSSSQGNGYTF.

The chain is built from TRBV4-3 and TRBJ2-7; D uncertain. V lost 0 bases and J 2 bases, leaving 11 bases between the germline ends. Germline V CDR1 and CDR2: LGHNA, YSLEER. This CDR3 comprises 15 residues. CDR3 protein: CASSQEGSLPYEQYF. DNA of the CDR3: TGCGCCAGCAGCCAAGAAGGCAGCCTTCCCTACGAGCAGTACTTC.

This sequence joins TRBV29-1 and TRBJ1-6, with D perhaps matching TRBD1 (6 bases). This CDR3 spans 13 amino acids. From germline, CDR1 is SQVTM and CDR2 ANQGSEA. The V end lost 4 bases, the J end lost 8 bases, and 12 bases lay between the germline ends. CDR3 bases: TGCAGCGTTGGGGGACAAAGGGATTCACCCCTCCACTTT. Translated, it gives CSVGGQRDSPLHF. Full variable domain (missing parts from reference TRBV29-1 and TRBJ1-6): SAVISQKPSRDICQRGTSLTIQCQVDSQVTMMFWYRQQPGQSLTLIATANQGSEATYESGFVIDKFPISRPNLTFSTLTVSNMSPEDSSIYLCSVGGQRDSPLHFGNGTRLTVT.

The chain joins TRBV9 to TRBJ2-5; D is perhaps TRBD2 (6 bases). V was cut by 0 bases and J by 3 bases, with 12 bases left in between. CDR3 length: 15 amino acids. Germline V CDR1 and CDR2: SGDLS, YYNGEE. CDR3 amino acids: CASSVVAGSKETQYF. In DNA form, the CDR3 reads TGTGCCAGCAGCGTAGTCGCGGGAAGTAAAGAGACCCAGTACTTC.

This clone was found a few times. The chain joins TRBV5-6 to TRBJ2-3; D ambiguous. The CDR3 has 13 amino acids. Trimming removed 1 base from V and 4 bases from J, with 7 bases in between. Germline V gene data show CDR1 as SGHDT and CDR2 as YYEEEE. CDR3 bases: TGTGCCAGCAGCTTGCCGGTATCAGATACGCAGTATTTT. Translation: CASSLPVSDTQYF.

The CDR3 DNA follows: TGTGCCAGCAGTGATCTGGACAGGGGTTTCAGCGGGAGGAGGGGTGAGCAGTTCTTC. It specifies CASSDLDRGFSGRRGEQFF. This sequence joins TRBV2 and TRBJ2-1; D is tentatively TRBD1 or TRBD2 (9 bases each). Germline V gene sequence: CDR1 SNHLY, CDR2 FYNNEI. Trimming took 3 bases from V and 9 from J, leaving 30 bases between them. The CDR3 contains 19 residues.

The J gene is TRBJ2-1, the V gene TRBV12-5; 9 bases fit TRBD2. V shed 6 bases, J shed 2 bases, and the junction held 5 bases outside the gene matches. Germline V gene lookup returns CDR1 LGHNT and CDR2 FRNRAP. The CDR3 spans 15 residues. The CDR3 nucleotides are TGTGCTAGTGGGTCCGGGACTAGCCCCTACAATGAGCAGTTCTTC. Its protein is CASGSGTSPYNEQFF.

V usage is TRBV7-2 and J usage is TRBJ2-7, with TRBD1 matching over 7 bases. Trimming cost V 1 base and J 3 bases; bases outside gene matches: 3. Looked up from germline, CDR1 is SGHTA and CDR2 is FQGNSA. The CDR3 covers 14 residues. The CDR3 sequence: CASSLVQGDYEQYF. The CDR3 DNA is TGTGCCAGCAGCTTAGTGCAGGGGGACTACGAGCAGTACTTC.

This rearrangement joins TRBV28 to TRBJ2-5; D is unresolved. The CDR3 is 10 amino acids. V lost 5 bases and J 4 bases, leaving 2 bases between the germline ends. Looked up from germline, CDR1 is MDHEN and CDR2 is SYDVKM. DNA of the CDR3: TGTGCCAGCAGTCGAGAGACCCAGTACTTC. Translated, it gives CASSRETQYF.

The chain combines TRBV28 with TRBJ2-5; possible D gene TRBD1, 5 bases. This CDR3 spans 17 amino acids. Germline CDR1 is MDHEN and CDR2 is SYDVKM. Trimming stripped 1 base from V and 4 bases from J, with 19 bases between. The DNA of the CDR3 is TGTGCCAGCAGTTTATTCTCAGTCGTGCGGACACGAGAGACCCAGTACTTC. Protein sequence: CASSLFSVVRTRETQYF.

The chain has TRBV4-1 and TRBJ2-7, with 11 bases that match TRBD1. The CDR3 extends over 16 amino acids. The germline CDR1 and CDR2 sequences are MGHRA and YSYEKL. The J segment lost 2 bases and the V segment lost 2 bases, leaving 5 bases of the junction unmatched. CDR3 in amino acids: CASSQPGTGGTYEQYF. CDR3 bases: TGCGCCAGCAGCCAACCCGGGACAGGGGGAACCTACGAGCAGTACTTC.

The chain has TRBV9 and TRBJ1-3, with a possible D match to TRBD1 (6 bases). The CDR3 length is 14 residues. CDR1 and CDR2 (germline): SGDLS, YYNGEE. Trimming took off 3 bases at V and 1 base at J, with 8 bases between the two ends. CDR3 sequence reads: CASSETGSGNTIYF. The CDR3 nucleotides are TGTGCCAGCAGCGAGACAGGTTCTGGAAACACCATATATTTT.

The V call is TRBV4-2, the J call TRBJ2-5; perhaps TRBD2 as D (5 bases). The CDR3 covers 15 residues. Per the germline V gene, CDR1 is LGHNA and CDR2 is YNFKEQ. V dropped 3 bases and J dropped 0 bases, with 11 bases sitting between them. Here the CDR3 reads CASSQARADQETQYF. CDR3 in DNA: TGTGCCAGCAGCCAGGCGCGGGCAGACCAAGAGACCCAGTACTTC.

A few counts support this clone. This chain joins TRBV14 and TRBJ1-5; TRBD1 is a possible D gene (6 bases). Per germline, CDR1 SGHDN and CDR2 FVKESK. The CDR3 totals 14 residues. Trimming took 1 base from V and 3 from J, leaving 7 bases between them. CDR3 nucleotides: TGTGCCAGCAGCCAAGGGGGGGCCAATCAGCCCCAGCATTTT. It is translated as CASSQGGANQPQHF.

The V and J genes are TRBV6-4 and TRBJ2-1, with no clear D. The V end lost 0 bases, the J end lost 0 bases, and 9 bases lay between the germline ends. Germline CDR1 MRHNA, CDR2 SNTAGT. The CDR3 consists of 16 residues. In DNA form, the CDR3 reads TGTGCCAGCAGTGACTCGAGTTCGAGCTCCTACAATGAGCAGTTCTTC. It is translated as CASSDSSSSSYNEQFF.

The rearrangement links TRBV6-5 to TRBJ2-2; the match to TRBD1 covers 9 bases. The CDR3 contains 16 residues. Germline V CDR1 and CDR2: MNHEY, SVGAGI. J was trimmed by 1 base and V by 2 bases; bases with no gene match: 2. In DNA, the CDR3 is TGTGCCAGCAGTTACGGGACAGGGATGAACACCGGGGAGCTGTTTTTT. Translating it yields CASSYGTGMNTGELFF.

CDR3 in amino acids: CASSPDRSDHEQYF. CDR3 in DNA: TGTGCCAGCAGCCCGGACCGATCCGATCACGAGCAGTACTTC. The chain links TRBV7-9 to TRBJ2-7, with no clear D. There are 14 residues in the CDR3. The germline CDR1 and CDR2 sequences are SEHNR and FQNEAQ (reference sequence). V was cut by 5 bases and J by 5 bases, with 16 bases left in between.

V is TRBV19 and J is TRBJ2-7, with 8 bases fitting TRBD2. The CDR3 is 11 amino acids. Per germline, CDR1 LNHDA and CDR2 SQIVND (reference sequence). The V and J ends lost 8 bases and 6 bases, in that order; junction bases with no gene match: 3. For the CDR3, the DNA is TGTGCCAGTGGGACTAGTGGCGAGCAGTACTTC. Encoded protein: CASGTSGEQYF.

The CDR3 coding sequence is TGTGCCAGCTCACCACGGCAGGGGGCCGTACAAGAGACCCAGTACTTC. Protein sequence: CASSPRQGAVQETQYF. The chain couples TRBV18 to TRBJ2-5; 8 bases agree with TRBD1. The CDR3 consists of 16 residues. Germline V gives CDR1 KGHSH, CDR2 LQKENI. Trimming took 1 base from V and 2 from J; bases not matched to a gene: 6.

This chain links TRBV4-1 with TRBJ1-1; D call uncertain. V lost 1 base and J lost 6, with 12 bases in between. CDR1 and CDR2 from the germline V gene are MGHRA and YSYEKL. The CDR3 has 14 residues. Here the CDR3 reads CASSQVTGSPEAFF. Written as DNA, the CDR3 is TGCGCCAGCAGCCAAGTGACTGGAAGCCCTGAAGCTTTCTTT.

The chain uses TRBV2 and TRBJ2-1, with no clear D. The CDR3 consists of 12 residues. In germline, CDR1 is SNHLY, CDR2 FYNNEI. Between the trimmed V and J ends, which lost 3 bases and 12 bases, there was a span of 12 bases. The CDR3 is CASSDGSDTQFF. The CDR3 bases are TGTGCCAGCAGTGATGGCTCAGATACGCAGTTCTTC.

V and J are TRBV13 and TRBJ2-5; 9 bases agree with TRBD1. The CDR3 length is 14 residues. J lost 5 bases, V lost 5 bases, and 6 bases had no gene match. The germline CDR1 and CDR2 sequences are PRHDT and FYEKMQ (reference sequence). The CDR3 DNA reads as TGTGCCAGCAGCAAGGGACAGGGTGTTGAGACCCAGTACTTC. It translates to CASSKGQGVETQYF.

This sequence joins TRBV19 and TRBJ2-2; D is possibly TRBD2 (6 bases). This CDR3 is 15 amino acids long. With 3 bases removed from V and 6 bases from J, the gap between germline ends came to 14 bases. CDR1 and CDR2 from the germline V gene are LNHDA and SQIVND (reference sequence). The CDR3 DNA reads TGTGCCAGTAGTATCGGGGACTTCCAGCCCGGGGAGCTGTTTTTT. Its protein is CASSIGDFQPGELFF. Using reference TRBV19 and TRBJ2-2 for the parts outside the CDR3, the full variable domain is DGGITQSPKYLFRKEGQNVTLSCEQNLNHDAMYWYRQDPGQGLRLIYYSQIVNDFQKGDIAEGYSVSREKKESFPLTVTSAQKNPTAFYLCASSIGDFQPGELFFGEGSRLTVL.

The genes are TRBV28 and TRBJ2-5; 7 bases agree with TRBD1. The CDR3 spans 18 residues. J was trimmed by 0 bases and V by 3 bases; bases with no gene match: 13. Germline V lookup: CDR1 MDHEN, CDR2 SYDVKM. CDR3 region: CASSLGVTARGYQETQYF. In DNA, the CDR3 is TGTGCCAGCAGTTTGGGGGTCACGGCCAGGGGGTACCAAGAGACCCAGTACTTC.

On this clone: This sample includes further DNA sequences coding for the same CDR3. CDR3 sequence reads: CASSFTGEQYF. As DNA, the CDR3 is TGTGCCAGCAGCTTTACGGGCGAGCAGTACTTC. V usage is TRBV5-6 and J usage is TRBJ2-7; no clear D gene. This CDR3 contains 11 residues. Looked up from germline, CDR1 is SGHDT and CDR2 is YYEEEE. V was pared by 2 bases and J by 6 bases, with 6 bases between.

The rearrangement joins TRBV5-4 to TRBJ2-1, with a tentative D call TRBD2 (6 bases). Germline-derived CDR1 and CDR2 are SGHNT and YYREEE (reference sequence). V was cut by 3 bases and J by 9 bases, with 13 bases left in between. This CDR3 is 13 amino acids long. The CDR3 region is CASSYTFGGEQFF. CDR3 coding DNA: TGTGCCAGCAGCTATACCTTCGGGGGTGAGCAGTTCTTC.

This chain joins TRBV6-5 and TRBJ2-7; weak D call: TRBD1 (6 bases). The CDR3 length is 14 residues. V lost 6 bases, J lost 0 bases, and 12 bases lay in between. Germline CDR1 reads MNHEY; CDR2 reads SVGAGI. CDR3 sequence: CASSPGQISYEQYF. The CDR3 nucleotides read TGTGCCAGCAGCCCCGGACAGATCTCCTACGAGCAGTACTTC.